The 20 T cell receptor beta chains below come from one sample, sequenced in a study of cytomegalovirus exposure and HLA in healthy donors. Primers: 60 Vbeta forward and 13 Jbeta reverse. This table comes from immunoSEQ multiplex PCR, and its TCRdb copy is limited to in-frame clones, with some not included. The sample consists of 150,000 to 200,000 clones, approximately 80% of them appearing once. The sequencing input was PBMCs. These receptors originate from a man aged 18 to 30 in good health and CMV-seronegative.

The count of this clone is one. V is TRBV29-1 and J is TRBJ2-1; TRBD2 might be the D (6 bases). Germline-derived CDR1 and CDR2 are SQVTM and ANQGSEA. V dropped 3 bases and J dropped 4 bases, with 10 bases sitting between them. This CDR3 contains 13 residues. The CDR3 bases are TGCAGCGTTGATGGGCGGGGTTACAATGAGCAGTTCTTC. The encoded protein is CSVDGRGYNEQFF.

The J gene is TRBJ2-2, the V gene TRBV4-3, with D possibly matching TRBD2 (6 bases). Germline CDR1 is LGHNA and CDR2 is YSLEER. The CDR3 runs 16 residues. Trimming stripped 0 bases from V and 7 bases from J, with 15 bases between. CDR3 DNA sequence: TGCGCCAGCAGCCAAGATCGTCGGGAGTACGTCGGGGAGCTGTTTTTT. Its protein product is CASSQDRREYVGELFF.

The genes are TRBV7-8 and TRBJ1-1; tentative D call: TRBD1 (6 bases). CDR1 SGHVS and CDR2 FQNEAQ come from the germline V gene. Trimming removed 3 bases from V and 3 bases from J, with 17 bases in between. The length of the CDR3 is 16 residues. Here the CDR3 reads CASSFSRAGADTEAFF. The DNA of the CDR3 is TGTGCCAGCAGCTTCAGTAGGGCGGGGGCGGACACTGAAGCTTTCTTT.

The gene calls are TRBV18 and TRBJ2-7; D is possibly TRBD1 (5 bases). The CDR3 totals 21 residues. Germline CDR1 reads KGHSH; CDR2 reads LQKENI. V dropped 3 bases and J dropped 3 bases, with 33 bases sitting between them. CDR3 loop: CASSPDALWGPERQRSYEQYF. CDR3 coding DNA: TGTGCCAGCTCACCGGACGCGCTATGGGGCCCCGAACGCCAGAGAAGCTACGAGCAGTACTTC.

J is TRBJ1-1 and V is TRBV29-1; weak D call: TRBD1 (6 bases). CDR1 and CDR2 from the germline V gene are SQVTM and ANQGSEA. V lost 7 bases and J lost 5, with 17 bases in between. The CDR3 extends over 13 amino acids. The CDR3 DNA follows: TGCAGCGCGCTTGGACAGCCCGGTACTGAAGCTTTCTTT. Translation gives CSALGQPGTEAFF.

CDR3 sequence reads: CASSWEAHRKYGYTF. CDR3 coding DNA: TGCGCCAGCAGCTGGGAGGCCCACAGGAAATATGGCTACACCTTC. The chain recombines TRBV5-1 with TRBJ1-2; D perhaps matches TRBD1 (5 bases). CDR3 length: 15 residues. Germline loops: CDR1 SGHRS, CDR2 YFSETQ. Trimming cost V 3 bases and J 5 bases, with 17 bases left between them.

A few counts support this clone. V and J are TRBV27 and TRBJ2-2, with TRBD2 matching 13 bases. Germline values: CDR1 MNHEY, CDR2 SMNVEV (reference sequence). V lost 3 bases, J lost 4 bases, and 8 bases stayed unmatched. The CDR3 is made up of 18 amino acids. In DNA, the CDR3 is TGTGCCAGCAGTTTCTTGAGAACTAGCGGGAGGGTCACCGGGGAGCTGTTTTTT. Protein: CASSFLRTSGRVTGELFF.

The gene calls are TRBV5-1 and TRBJ2-5; 7 bases line up with TRBD2. Germline V gene sequence: CDR1 SGHRS, CDR2 YFSETQ. V shed 7 bases and J 3 bases; nucleotides not matched to a gene: 3. The CDR3 length is 12 residues. The CDR3 DNA reads as TGCGCCAGCCTGGGAGGGGAAGAGACCCAGTACTTC. Protein product: CASLGGEETQYF.

This chain uses TRBV11-2 with TRBJ2-3; possible D gene TRBD2, 5 bases. The V gene lost 2 bases and the J gene lost 3 bases, with 12 bases spanning the gap. The CDR3 consists of 15 residues. CDR1 is SGHAT, CDR2 FQNNGV, per germline. CDR3 region: CASSLRRSQTDTQYF. As DNA, the CDR3 is TGTGCCAGCAGCTTAAGGAGGAGTCAAACAGATACGCAGTATTTT.

This clone came up once. The chain recombines TRBV13 with TRBJ1-1; D is perhaps TRBD1 (6 bases). The V end was cut by 3 bases, the J end by 8 bases, with 10 bases between. The V gene's germline CDR1 is PRHDT and CDR2 FYEKMQ (reference sequence). The CDR3 extends over 12 amino acids. Written as DNA, the CDR3 is TGTGCCAGCAGCTTGGGGGGGCGCGAAGCTTTCTTT. Residues: CASSLGGREAFF. Full variable domain (remainder filled in from reference TRBV13 and TRBJ1-1): AAGVIQSPRHLIKEKRETATLKCYPIPRHDTVYWYQQGPGQDPQFLISFYEKMQSDKGSIPDRFSAQQFSDYHSELNMSSLELGDSALYFCASSLGGREAFFGQGTRLTVV.

This clone has more than one count but fewer than ten. For the CDR3, the DNA is TGTGCCAGTCACAGAGTCAATCAGCCCCAGCATTTT. Translated: CASHRVNQPQHF. The rearrangement joins TRBV19 to TRBJ1-5; D uncertain. V was pared by 8 bases and J by 3 bases, with 8 bases between. CDR3 length: 12 amino acids. Per the germline V gene, CDR1 is LNHDA and CDR2 is SQIVND (reference sequence).

This chain connects TRBV5-6 to TRBJ2-3; D gene ambiguous. The CDR3 consists of 14 residues. With 0 bases removed from V and 4 bases from J, the gap between germline ends came to 9 bases. Germline assignment: CDR1 SGHDT and CDR2 YYEEEE. Here the CDR3 DNA reads TGTGCCAGCAGCTTGGCGCCCAGGCCAGATACGCAGTATTTT. Protein product: CASSLAPRPDTQYF.

This clone was seen a handful of times. The V call is TRBV7-9, the J call TRBJ2-7, with D tentatively TRBD2 (6 bases). The CDR3 runs 13 residues. The V and J ends lost 5 bases and 6 bases respectively, with 14 bases between them. Germline V gene data show CDR1 as SEHNR and CDR2 as FQNEAQ (reference sequence). The CDR3 sequence: CASSPIYGGEQYF. The CDR3 DNA reads as TGTGCCAGCAGCCCCATCTACGGGGGCGAGCAGTACTTC. The entire variable domain, with the rest obtained from reference TRBV7-9 and TRBJ2-7, is as follows: DTGVSQNPRHKITKRGQNVTFRCDPISEHNRLYWYRQTLGQGPEFLTYFQNEAQLEKSRLLSDRFSAERPKGSFSTLEIQRTEQGDSAMYLCASSPIYGGEQYFGPGTRLTVT.

The rearrangement links TRBV4-2 to TRBJ2-4, with a possible D match to TRBD1 (5 bases). V lost 6 bases and J 3 bases, leaving 12 bases between the germline ends. The CDR3 covers 14 residues. In germline, CDR1 is LGHNA, CDR2 YNFKEQ. CDR3 sequence reads: CASRPRESKNIQYF. As DNA, the CDR3 is TGTGCCAGCAGACCCAGGGAAAGCAAAAACATTCAGTACTTC.

This clone was counted between two and nine times. The V gene is TRBV19, the J gene TRBJ1-5; D is uncertain. This CDR3 is built from 12 residues. With 2 bases removed from V and 7 bases from J, the gap between germline ends came to 6 bases. Germline lookup yields CDR1 LNHDA and CDR2 SQIVND (reference sequence). CDR3 protein: CASSIIGQPQHF. As DNA, the CDR3 is TGTGCCAGTAGTATAATCGGGCAGCCCCAGCATTTT. Filled out from reference TRBV19 and TRBJ1-5, the complete variable domain reads DGGITQSPKYLFRKEGQNVTLSCEQNLNHDAMYWYRQDPGQGLRLIYYSQIVNDFQKGDIAEGYSVSREKKESFPLTVTSAQKNPTAFYLCASSIIGQPQHFGDGTRLSIL.

The chain couples TRBV20-1 to TRBJ2-7; no reliable D call. The CDR3 is 11 residues long. The germline CDR1 and CDR2 sequences are DFQATT and SNEGSKA (reference sequence). The V end lost 3 bases, the J end lost 4 bases, and 7 bases lay between the germline ends. CDR3 loop: CSARARYEQYF. In DNA, the CDR3 is TGCAGTGCTAGGGCTCGATACGAGCAGTACTTC.

The chain's CDR3 is CASRPGVAYEQYF. CDR3 coding DNA: TGTGCCAGCAGGCCGGGGGTGGCGTACGAGCAGTACTTC. The V call is TRBV2, the J call TRBJ2-7; possible D gene TRBD2, 6 bases. There are 13 residues in the CDR3. The germline V and J ends were trimmed by 6 bases and 4 bases, with 13 bases remaining between them. The germline V gene has CDR1 SNHLY and CDR2 FYNNEI.

This clone was observed a handful of times. The rearrangement joins TRBV2 to TRBJ2-5, with 13 bases that match TRBD2. The CDR3 has 16 amino acids. CDR1 and CDR2 from the germline V gene are SNHLY and FYNNEI. Trimming took 5 bases from V and 1 from J; bases not matched to a gene: 4. CDR3 residues: CASSQGLAGAQETQYF. In nucleotides, the CDR3 is TGTGCCAGCAGTCAAGGACTAGCGGGGGCCCAAGAGACCCAGTACTTC.

The chain couples TRBV28 to TRBJ1-2; the D is unclear. Germline CDR1 MDHEN, CDR2 SYDVKM. This CDR3 is built from 13 residues. V dropped 1 base and J dropped 7 bases, with 10 bases sitting between them. The CDR3 DNA reads as TGTGCCAGCAGTTTATACCAGACTCCTGGCTACACCTTC. Residues: CASSLYQTPGYTF.

The rearrangement links TRBV29-1 to TRBJ2-5; D possibly corresponds to TRBD1 (6 bases). V was pared by 8 bases and J by 7 bases, with 20 bases between. The CDR3 runs 13 residues. CDR1 is SQVTM, CDR2 ANQGSEA, per germline. The CDR3: CSTEVQGRGTQYF. Here the CDR3 DNA reads TGCAGCACCGAAGTACAGGGAAGGGGGACCCAGTACTTC.